This TCR beta chain was captured by sequencing in a study of OX40 agonist ivuxolimab in advanced cancers. Study-wide background: Antecedent anti-PD-1, anti-PD-L1 or anti-CTLA-4 therapy was permissible, with roughly 36% having received some.

CDR1 SGHNT and CDR2 YYREEE come from the germline V gene (reference sequence). CDR3 length: 16 amino acids. V lost 2 bases, J lost 0 bases, and 12 bases lay in between. Only in-frame clones appear in the TCRdb table, and some are missing; sequencing was by immunoSEQ multiplex PCR. This sample yields about 80,000 clones, of which about nine tenths are seen a single time; under 0.35% belongs to the top ten. Here the sequenced sample was CD4+ or CD8+ T cells sorted from blood, taken in a trial of the OX40 agonist ivuxolimab. V gene TRBV5-4 combines with J gene TRBJ2-1; the D gene is possibly TRBD1 (6 bases). This receptor was obtained from an adult with an advanced solid tumor such as melanoma, head and neck, liver or kidney cancer. The CDR3 loop is CASSLGQRTSYNEQFF. The CDR3 DNA follows: TGTGCCAGCAGCTTAGGACAGAGAACCTCCTACAATGAGCAGTTCTTC.